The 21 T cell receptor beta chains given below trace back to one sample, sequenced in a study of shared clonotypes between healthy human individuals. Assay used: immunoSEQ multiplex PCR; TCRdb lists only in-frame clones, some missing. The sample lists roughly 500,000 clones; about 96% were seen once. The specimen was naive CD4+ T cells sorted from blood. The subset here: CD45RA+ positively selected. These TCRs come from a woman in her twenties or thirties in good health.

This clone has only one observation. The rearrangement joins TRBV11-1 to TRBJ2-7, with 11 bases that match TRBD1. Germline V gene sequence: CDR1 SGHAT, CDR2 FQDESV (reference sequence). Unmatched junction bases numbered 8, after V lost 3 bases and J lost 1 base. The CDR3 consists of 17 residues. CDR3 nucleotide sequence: TGTGCCAGCAGCTTTGGACAGGGGGCCGTGCCGTCCTACGAGCAGTACTTC. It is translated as CASSFGQGAVPSYEQYF.

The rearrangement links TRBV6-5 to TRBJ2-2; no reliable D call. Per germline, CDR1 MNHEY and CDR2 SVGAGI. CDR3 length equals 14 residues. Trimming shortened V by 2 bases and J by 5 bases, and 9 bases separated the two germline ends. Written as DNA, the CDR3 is TGTGCCAGCAGTTACAACGGTAGGACCGGGGAGCTGTTTTTT. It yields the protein CASSYNGRTGELFF.

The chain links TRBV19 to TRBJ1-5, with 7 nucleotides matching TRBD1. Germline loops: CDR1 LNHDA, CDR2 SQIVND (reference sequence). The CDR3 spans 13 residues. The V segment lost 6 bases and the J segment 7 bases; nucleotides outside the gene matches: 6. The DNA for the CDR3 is TGTGCCAGTAGGGTACAGGGGAGGCAGCCCCAGCATTTT. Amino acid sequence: CASRVQGRQPQHF.

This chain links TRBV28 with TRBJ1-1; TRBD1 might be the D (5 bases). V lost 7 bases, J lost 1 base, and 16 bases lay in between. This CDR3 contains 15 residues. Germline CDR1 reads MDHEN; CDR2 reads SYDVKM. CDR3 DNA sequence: TGTGCCAGCACAGCGTCGGGGGTCGAGAACACTGAAGCTTTCTTT. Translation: CASTASGVENTEAFF.

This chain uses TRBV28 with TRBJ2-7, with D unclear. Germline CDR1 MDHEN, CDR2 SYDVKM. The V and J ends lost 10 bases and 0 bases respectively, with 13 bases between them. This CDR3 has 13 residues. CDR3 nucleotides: TGTGCCACCATCAAGGGCAGCTCCTACGAGCAGTACTTC. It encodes CATIKGSSYEQYF. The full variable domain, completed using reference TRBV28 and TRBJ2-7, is DVKVTQSSRYLVKRTGEKVFLECVQDMDHENMFWYRQDPGLGLRLIYFSYDVKMKEKGDIPEGYSVSREKKERFSLILESASTNQTSMYLCATIKGSSYEQYFGPGTRLTVT.

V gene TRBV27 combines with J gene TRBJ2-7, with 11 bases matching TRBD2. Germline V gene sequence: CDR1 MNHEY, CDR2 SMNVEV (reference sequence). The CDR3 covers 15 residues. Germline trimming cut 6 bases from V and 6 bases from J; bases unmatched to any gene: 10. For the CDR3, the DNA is TGTGCCAGCAGCCGCCAACTAGCGGGAGTTGGCGAGCAGTACTTC. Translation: CASSRQLAGVGEQYF.

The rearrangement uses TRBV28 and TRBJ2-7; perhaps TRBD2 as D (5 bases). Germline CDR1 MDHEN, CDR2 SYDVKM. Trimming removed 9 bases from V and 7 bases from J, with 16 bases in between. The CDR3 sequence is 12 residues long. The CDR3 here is CASRADLGEQYF. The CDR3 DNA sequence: TGTGCCAGTCGAGCGGACCTGGGGGAGCAGTACTTC.

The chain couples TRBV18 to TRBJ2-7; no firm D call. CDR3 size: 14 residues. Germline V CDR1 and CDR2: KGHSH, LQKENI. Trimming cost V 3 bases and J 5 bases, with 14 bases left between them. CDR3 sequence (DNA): TGTGCCAGCTCACCCGCAGGTTCGGCTCACGAGCAGTACTTC. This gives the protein CASSPAGSAHEQYF.

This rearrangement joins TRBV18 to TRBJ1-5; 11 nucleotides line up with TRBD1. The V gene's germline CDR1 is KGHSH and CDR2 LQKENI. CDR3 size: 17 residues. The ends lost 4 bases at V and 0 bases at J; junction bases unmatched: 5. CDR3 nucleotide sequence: TGTGCCAGCTCACTCTGGGACAGGGGGTATAGCAATCAGCCCCAGCATTTT. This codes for CASSLWDRGYSNQPQHF.

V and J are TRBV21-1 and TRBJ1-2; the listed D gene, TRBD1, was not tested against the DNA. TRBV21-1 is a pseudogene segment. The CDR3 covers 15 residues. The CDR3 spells CASSGSRGRGEVVAF. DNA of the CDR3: TGTGCCAGCAGCGGGTCCAGGGGGCGAGGGGAGGTGGTGGCCTTC.

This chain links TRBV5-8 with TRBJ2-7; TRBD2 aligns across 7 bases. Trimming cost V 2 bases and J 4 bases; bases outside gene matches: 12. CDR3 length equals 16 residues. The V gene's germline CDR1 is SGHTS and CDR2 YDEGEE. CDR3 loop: CASSFTAWGGIYEQYF. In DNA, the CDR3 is TGTGCCAGCAGCTTCACGGCATGGGGAGGGATATACGAGCAGTACTTC.

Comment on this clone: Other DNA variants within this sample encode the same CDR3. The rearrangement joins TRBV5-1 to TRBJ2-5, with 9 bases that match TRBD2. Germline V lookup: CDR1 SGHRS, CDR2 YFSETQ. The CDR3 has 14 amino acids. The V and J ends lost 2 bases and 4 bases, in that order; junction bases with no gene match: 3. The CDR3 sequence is CASSLAGGGETQYF. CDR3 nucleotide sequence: TGCGCCAGCAGCTTAGCGGGAGGAGGAGAGACCCAGTACTTC.

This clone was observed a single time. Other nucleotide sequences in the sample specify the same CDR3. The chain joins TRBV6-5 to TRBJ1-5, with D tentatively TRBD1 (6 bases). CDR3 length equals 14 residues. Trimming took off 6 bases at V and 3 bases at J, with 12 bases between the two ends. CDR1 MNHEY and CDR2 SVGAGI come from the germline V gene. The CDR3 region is CASRPDRSNQPQHF. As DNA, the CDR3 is TGTGCCAGCAGGCCCGACAGGTCCAATCAGCCCCAGCATTTT.

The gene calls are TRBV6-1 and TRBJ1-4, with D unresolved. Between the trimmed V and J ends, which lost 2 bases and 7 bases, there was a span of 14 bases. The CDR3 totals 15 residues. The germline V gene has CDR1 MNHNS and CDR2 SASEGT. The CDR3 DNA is TGTGCCAGCAGTGAAATGAGGCTTCGGGGTGAAAAACTGTTTTTT. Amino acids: CASSEMRLRGEKLFF.

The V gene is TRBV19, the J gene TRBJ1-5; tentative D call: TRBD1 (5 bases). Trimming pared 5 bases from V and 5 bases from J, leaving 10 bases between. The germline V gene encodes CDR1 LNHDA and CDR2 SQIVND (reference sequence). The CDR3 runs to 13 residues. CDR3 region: CASSWGRDQPQHF. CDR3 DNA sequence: TGTGCCAGTAGTTGGGGCAGAGATCAGCCCCAGCATTTT.

The CDR3 is CASSFTGTNNEQFF. CDR3 in DNA: TGTGCCAGCAGCTTCACCGGGACTAACAATGAGCAGTTCTTC. The chain carries TRBV13 and TRBJ2-1; TRBD2 matches 7 bases. The CDR3 loop spans 14 amino acids. Germline V CDR1 and CDR2: PRHDT, FYEKMQ (reference sequence). V lost 3 bases and J lost 5; bases outside the gene matches: 4.

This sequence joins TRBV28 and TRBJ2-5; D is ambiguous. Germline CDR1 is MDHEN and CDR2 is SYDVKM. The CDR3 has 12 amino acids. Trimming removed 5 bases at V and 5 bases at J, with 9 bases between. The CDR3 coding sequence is TGTGCCAGCAGTCTCCTGATGGAGACCCAGTACTTC. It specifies CASSLLMETQYF. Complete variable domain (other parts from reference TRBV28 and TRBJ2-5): DVKVTQSSRYLVKRTGEKVFLECVQDMDHENMFWYRQDPGLGLRLIYFSYDVKMKEKGDIPEGYSVSREKKERFSLILESASTNQTSMYLCASSLLMETQYFGPGTRLLVL.

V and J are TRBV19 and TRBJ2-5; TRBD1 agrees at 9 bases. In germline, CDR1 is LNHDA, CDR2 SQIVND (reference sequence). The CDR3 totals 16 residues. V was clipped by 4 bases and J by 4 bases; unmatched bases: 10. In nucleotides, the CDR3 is TGTGCCAGTAGTACGCGGACAGGGGCACTGGGAGAGACCCAGTACTTC. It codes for CASSTRTGALGETQYF.

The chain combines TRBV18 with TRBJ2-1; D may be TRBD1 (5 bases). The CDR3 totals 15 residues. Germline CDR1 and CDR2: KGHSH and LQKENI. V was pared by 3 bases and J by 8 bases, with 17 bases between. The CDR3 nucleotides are TGTGCCAGCTCACCGCGAGGACACCCTATGGATGAGCAGTTCTTC. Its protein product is CASSPRGHPMDEQFF.

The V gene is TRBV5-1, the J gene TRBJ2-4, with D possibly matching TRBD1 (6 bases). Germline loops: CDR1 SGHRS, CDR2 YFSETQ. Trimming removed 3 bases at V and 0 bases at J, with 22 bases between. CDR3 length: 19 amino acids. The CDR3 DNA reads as TGCGCCAGCAGCTACGAACGGGACAAGTACCCAATAGCCAAAAACATTCAGTACTTC. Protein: CASSYERDKYPIAKNIQYF.

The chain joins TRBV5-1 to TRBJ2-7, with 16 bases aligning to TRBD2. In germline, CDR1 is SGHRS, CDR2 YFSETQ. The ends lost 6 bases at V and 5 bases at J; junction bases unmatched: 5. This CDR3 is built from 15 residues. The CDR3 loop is CASTAGLAGGDEQYF. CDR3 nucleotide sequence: TGCGCCAGCACCGCGGGACTAGCGGGAGGGGACGAGCAGTACTTC.